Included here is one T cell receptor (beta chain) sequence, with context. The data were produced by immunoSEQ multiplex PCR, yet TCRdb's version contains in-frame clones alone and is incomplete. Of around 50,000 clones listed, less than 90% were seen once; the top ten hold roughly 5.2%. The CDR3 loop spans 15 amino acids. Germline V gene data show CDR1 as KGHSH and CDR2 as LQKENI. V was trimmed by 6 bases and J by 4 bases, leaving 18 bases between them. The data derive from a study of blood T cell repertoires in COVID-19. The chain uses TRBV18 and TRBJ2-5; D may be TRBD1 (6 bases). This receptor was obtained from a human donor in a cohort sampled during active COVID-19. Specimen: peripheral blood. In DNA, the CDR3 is TGTGCCAGCTCTCCCGACAGGCTAAGGGTAGAGACCCAGTACTTC. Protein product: CASSPDRLRVETQYF.